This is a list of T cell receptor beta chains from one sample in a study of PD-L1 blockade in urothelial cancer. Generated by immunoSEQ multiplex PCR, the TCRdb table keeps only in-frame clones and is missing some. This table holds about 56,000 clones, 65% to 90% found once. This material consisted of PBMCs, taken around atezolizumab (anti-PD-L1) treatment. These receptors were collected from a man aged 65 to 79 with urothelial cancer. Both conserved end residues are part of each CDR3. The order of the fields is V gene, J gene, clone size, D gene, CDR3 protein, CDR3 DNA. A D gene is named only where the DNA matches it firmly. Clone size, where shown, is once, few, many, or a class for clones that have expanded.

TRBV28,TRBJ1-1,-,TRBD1,CASSTGVVLGPNTEAFF,TGTGCCAGCAGCACAGGGGTTGTGCTCGGCCCGAACACTGAAGCTTTCTTT
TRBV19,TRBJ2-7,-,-,CASSIDRTELSYEQYF,TGTGCCAGTAGTATAGATCGGACAGAACTCTCCTACGAGCAGTACTTC
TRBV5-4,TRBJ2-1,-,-,CASSQNNEQFF,TGTGCCAGCAGCCAAAACAATGAGCAGTTCTTC
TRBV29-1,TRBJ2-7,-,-,CSVDTGQPSYEQYF,TGCAGCGTTGATACTGGACAGCCGTCCTACGAGCAGTACTTC
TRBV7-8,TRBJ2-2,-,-,CASSSQGTTGELFF,TGTGCCAGCAGCTCCCAGGGAACCACCGGGGAGCTGTTTTTT
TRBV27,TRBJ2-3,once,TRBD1,CASSFWDRGKRYAYF,TGTGCCAGCAGTTTCTGGGACAGGGGAAAAAGATACGCGTATTTT
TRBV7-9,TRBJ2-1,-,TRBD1,CASSLGGAGQGYNEQFF,TGTGCCAGCAGCTTAGGAGGTGCGGGACAGGGATACAATGAGCAGTTCTTC
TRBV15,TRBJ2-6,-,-,CATSSSGDIGANVLTF,TGTGCCACCAGCAGCTCCGGTGACATTGGGGCCAACGTCCTGACTTTC
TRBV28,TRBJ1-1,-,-,CASSYSTEAFF,TGTGCCAGCAGTTACTCCACTGAAGCTTTCTTT
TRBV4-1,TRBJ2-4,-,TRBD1,CASSLGVGTEGAKNIQYF,TGCGCCAGCAGCCTCGGAGTAGGGACAGAGGGAGCCAAAAACATTCAGTACTTC
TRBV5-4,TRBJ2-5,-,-,CASSLTAGQETQYF,TGTGCCAGCAGCTTGACGGCGGGTCAAGAGACCCAGTACTTC
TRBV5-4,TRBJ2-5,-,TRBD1,CASSNPIKGQGQETQYF,TGTGCCAGCAGCAATCCGATAAAGGGACAGGGGCAAGAGACCCAGTACTTC
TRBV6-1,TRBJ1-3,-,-,CASSEYPPRLLSSGNTIYF,TGTGCCAGCAGTGAATATCCCCCTCGGTTACTGAGCTCTGGAAACACCATATATTTT
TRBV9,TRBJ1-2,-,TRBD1,CASSGQGQGGYTF,TGTGCCAGCAGCGGACAGGGACAGGGTGGCTACACCTTC
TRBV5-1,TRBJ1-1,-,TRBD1,CASSDGQEGVPEAFF,TGCGCCAGCAGCGATGGACAGGAGGGCGTCCCTGAAGCTTTCTTT
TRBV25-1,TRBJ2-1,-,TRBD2,CASGGDFRYNEQFF,TGTGCCAGCGGGGGGGACTTCCGCTACAATGAGCAGTTCTTC
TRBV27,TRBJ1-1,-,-,CASRWTPGAEAFF,TGTGCCAGCAGGTGGACACCGGGAGCTGAAGCTTTCTTT
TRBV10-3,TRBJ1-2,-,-,CAGGGNYGYTF,TGTGCCGGGGGGGGTAACTATGGCTACACCTTC
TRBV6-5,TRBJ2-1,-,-,CASSYREGDNEQFF,TGTGCCAGCAGTTACCGTGAGGGGGATAATGAGCAGTTCTTC
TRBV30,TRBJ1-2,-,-,CAWSVQGEGGYTF,TGTGCCTGGAGTGTACAGGGTGAGGGAGGCTACACCTTC
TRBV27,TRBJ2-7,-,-,CASSSSGGGGQYF,-
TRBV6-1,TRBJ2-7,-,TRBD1,CASSERGTGMSSYEQYF,TGTGCCAGCAGTGAAAGGGGGACAGGGATGAGCTCCTACGAGCAGTACTTC
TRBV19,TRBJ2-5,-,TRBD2,CASSMGLAGVEETQYF,TGTGCCAGTAGTATGGGACTAGCGGGAGTGGAAGAGACCCAGTACTTC
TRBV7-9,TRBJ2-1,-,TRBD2,CASSPRGTGTSLSNEQFF,TGTGCCAGCAGCCCTAGGGGGACTGGGACTAGCTTAAGCAATGAGCAGTTCTTC
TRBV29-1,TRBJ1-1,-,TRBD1,CSGGQGLNTEAFF,TGCAGCGGGGGACAGGGCCTGAACACTGAAGCTTTCTTT
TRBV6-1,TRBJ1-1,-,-,CASSRLEGTEAFF,TGTGCCAGCAGCAGACTAGAGGGCACTGAAGCTTTCTTT
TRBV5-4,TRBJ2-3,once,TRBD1,CASSSRTGGLSHRYAYF,TGTGCCAGCAGCAGCCGGACAGGGGGCTTATCGCACAGATACGCGTATTTT
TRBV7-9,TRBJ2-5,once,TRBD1,CASSLGFGQGQETQYF,TGTGCCAGCAGCTTGGGGTTCGGACAGGGACAAGAGACCCAGTACTTC
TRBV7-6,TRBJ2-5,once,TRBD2,CASSWTSGSQETQYF,TGTGCCAGCAGCTGGACTAGCGGGAGCCAAGAGACCCAGTACTTC
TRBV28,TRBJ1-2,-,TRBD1,CASSLYFRDSSGSYGYTF,TGTGCCAGCAGTTTATACTTCCGGGACAGTTCAGGGTCTTATGGCTACACCTTC
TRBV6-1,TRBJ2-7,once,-,CASSEVGDGEQYF,TGTGCCAGCAGTGAAGTAGGGGATGGCGAGCAGTACTTC
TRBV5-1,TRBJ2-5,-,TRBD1,CASSSGRGPETQYF,TGCGCCAGCAGCTCGGGAAGGGGGCCAGAGACCCAGTACTTC
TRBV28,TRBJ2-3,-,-,CAAGRGGGTDTQYF,TGTGCCGCGGGAAGGGGGGGAGGCACAGATACGCAGTATTTT
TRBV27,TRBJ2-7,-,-,CASSLGLSYEQYF,TGTGCCAGCAGTTTAGGACTTTCCTACGAGCAGTACTTC
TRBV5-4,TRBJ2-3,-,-,CASRDNRNTDTQYF,TGTGCCAGCAGGGACAATCGGAACACAGATACGCAGTATTTT
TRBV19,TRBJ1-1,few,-,CASSIRQEAFF,TGTGCCAGTAGTATACGCCAGGAAGCTTTCTTT
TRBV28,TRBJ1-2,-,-,CASIDTGSRGYTF,TGTGCCAGCATCGATACAGGGTCCCGGGGCTACACCTTC
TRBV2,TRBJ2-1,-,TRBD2,CASSVGGGLIHNEQFF,TGTGCCAGCAGCGTGGGGGGGGGACTTATCCACAATGAGCAGTTCTTC
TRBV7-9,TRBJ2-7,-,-,CASSLDSSYEQYF,TGTGCCAGCAGCCTCGACAGCTCCTACGAGCAGTACTTC
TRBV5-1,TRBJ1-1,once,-,CASSPEQVNTEAFF,TGCGCCAGCAGCCCGGAACAGGTGAACACTGAAGCTTTCTTT
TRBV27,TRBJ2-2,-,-,CASSLEGRRNTGELFF,TGTGCCAGCAGTTTAGAGGGCAGGAGGAACACCGGGGAGCTGTTTTTT
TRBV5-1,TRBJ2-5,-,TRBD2,CASSLGGTSTETQYF,TGCGCCAGCAGCTTGGGCGGGACTAGCACAGAGACCCAGTACTTC
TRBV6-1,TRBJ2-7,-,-,CASSYWGPHYEQYF,TGTGCCAGCAGTTATTGGGGGCCTCACTACGAGCAGTACTTC
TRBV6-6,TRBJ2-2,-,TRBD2,CASTQRLAANTGELFF,TGTGCCAGCACCCAGAGACTAGCGGCGAACACCGGGGAGCTGTTTTTT
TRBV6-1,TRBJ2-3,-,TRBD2,CASSEWALGPGRARYAYF,TGTGCCAGCAGTGAATGGGCCCTAGGGCCAGGGAGGGCCAGATACGCGTATTTT
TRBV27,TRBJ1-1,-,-,CASSFRVDTEAFF,TGTGCCAGCAGTTTCAGGGTCGACACTGAAGCTTTCTTT
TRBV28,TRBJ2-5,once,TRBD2,CASSWVGLAGGGLTETQYF,TGTGCCAGCAGTTGGGTAGGACTAGCGGGAGGGGGGTTAACGGAGACCCAGTACTTC
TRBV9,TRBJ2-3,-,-,CASSFSGSSVRYF,TGTGCCAGCAGCTTTTCCGGGTCCTCTGTGCGGTATTTT
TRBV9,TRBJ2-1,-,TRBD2,CASSVGTSGIHNEQFF,TGTGCCAGCAGCGTAGGGACTAGCGGGATCCACAATGAGCAGTTCTTC
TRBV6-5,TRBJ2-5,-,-,CASSYSMTEETQYF,TGTGCCAGCAGTTACTCGATGACAGAAGAGACCCAGTACTTC
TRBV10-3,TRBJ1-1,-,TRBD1,CAISPGTALMNTEAFF,TGTGCCATTTCACCCGGGACAGCCCTCATGAACACTGAAGCTTTCTTT
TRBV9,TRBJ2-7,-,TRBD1,CASSVDGTGAYEQYF,TGTGCCAGCAGCGTCGACGGGACAGGGGCCTACGAGCAGTACTTC
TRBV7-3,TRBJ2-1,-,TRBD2,CASNHGRGNEQFF,TGTGCCAGCAACCACGGGAGGGGGAATGAGCAGTTCTTC
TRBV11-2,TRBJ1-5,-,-,CASSLVDRVNQPQHF,TGTGCCAGCAGCTTAGTGGACAGAGTAAATCAGCCCCAGCATTTT
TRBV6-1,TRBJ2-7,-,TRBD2,CASSSSGSGYEQYF,TGTGCCAGCAGTTCTAGCGGGAGTGGCTACGAGCAGTACTTC
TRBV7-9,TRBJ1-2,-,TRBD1,CASSSPSRDRGRANYGYTF,TGTGCCAGCAGCTCACCGTCCCGGGACAGGGGGCGAGCTAACTATGGCTACACCTTC
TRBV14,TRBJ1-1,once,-,CASSQQVVGTEAFF,TGTGCCAGCAGCCAACAGGTGGTAGGCACTGAAGCTTTCTTT
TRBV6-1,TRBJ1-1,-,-,CASSWWGGEGTEAFF,TGTGCCAGCAGTTGGTGGGGAGGGGAAGGCACTGAAGCTTTCTTT